This T cell receptor beta chain was sequenced during a study of cytomegalovirus exposure and HLA in healthy donors. In the PCR, 60 Vbeta and 13 Jbeta primers were used. The protocol was immunoSEQ multiplex PCR, while the TCRdb copy is restricted to in-frame clones and leaves out a portion. This sample has about 200,000 clones, with 70% to 90% found just once. Study results and caveats: Using the classifier, cytomegalovirus status was reportedly diagnosed with high specificity and sensitivity. For most TCR beta V segments, an earlier analysis put the productive rate at about 87% or about 30% of the time. A likely sequencing artifact accounted for one observed cluster of highly shared sequence variants. In a later analysis, HLA-C alleles had the fewest associated TCRs, DRB1 alleles the most.

Germline assignment: CDR1 SNHLY and CDR2 FYNNEI. The CDR3 length is 14 residues. The germline V and J ends were trimmed by 6 bases and 0 bases, with 10 bases remaining between them. As for this clone: Antigen unknown.

The receptor's source is a man in his thirties or forties in good health and CMV-seronegative. The sample taken for sequencing was PBMCs. The chain has TRBV2 and TRBJ2-3; D unresolved. The CDR3 sequence is CASRFYLSTDTQYF. CDR3 bases: TGTGCCAGCAGGTTTTATCTAAGCACAGATACGCAGTATTTT.